This passage covers 8 T cell receptor beta chains from one sample sequenced in a study of cytomegalovirus exposure and HLA in healthy donors. Amplification used 60 Vbeta primers and 13 Jbeta primers. Assay: immunoSEQ multiplex PCR; the TCRdb copy retains only in-frame clones and omits some. The data hold roughly 180,000 clones, with approximately 81% observed a single time. The specimen sequenced was PBMCs. All receptors derive from a boy younger than 10 in good health and CMV-seronegative.

The chain couples TRBV6-1 to TRBJ2-3; a weak D match, TRBD2 (6 bases). The CDR3 covers 14 residues. Deletions cut 3 bases from V and 6 bases from J, with 13 bases between. The germline CDR1 and CDR2 sequences are MNHNS and SASEGT. The CDR3 loop reads CASSETRPLDTQYF. In DNA, the CDR3 is TGTGCCAGCAGTGAGACTAGACCCCTGGATACGCAGTATTTT.

The chain is built from TRBV5-1 and TRBJ2-5; 10 nucleotides align to TRBD1. Per germline, CDR1 SGHRS and CDR2 YFSETQ. The CDR3 totals 15 residues. After removal of 3 bases from V and 4 bases from J, the junction contained 6 bases not matched to a gene. The CDR3 nucleotides read TGCGCCAGCAGCTCCGGACAGGGGGGTGGAGAGACCCAGTACTTC. Protein sequence: CASSSGQGGGETQYF.

The chain couples TRBV21-1 to TRBJ2-5; the table's D call, TRBD1, has no DNA check behind it. TRBV21-1 is listed as a pseudogene. This CDR3 comprises 15 residues. CDR3 bases: TGTGCCAGCAGCAAAGACGGGACAGGTACCGAGACCCAGTACTTC. Translated: CASSKDGTGTETQYF.

This clone was seen just once. This rearrangement joins TRBV27 to TRBJ1-6; no firm D call. Trimming shortened V by 4 bases and J by 9 bases, and 7 bases separated the two germline ends. Germline V lookup: CDR1 MNHEY, CDR2 SMNVEV (reference sequence). CDR3 length: 12 residues. The CDR3 nucleotides read TGTGCCAGCAGTTCCGGTTTTTCACCCCTCCACTTT. Translation: CASSSGFSPLHF.

The genes are TRBV10-3 and TRBJ1-4; a weak D match, TRBD1 (6 bases). The CDR3 is made up of 13 amino acids. Germline CDR1 reads ENHRY; CDR2 reads SYGVKD. Between the trimmed V and J ends, which lost 7 bases and 3 bases, there was a span of 9 bases. DNA of the CDR3: TGTGCCATCAATGCAGGGGCTAATGAAAAACTGTTTTTT. It yields the protein CAINAGANEKLFF.

V is TRBV5-1 and J is TRBJ1-2; 9 bases are a match to TRBD1. CDR1 and CDR2 from the germline V gene are SGHRS and YFSETQ. V gave up 4 bases and J gave up 6 bases; unmatched junction bases: 7. The CDR3 extends over 14 amino acids. CDR3 sequence: CASSGGQGLDGYTF. CDR3 nucleotides: TGCGCCAGCAGCGGGGGACAGGGACTCGATGGCTACACCTTC.

This clone was seen only once. The rearrangement links TRBV5-4 to TRBJ1-5; D is undetermined. Germline values: CDR1 SGHNT, CDR2 YYREEE (reference sequence). The CDR3 runs to 16 residues. Trimming took off 7 bases at V and 3 bases at J, with 20 bases between the two ends. The CDR3 loop reads CASVPLRGSANQPQHF. In DNA, the CDR3 is TGTGCCAGCGTACCTCTTCGAGGGTCCGCCAATCAGCCCCAGCATTTT.

This clone has only one observation. V is TRBV9 and J is TRBJ2-1; 10 bases line up with TRBD2. Germline values: CDR1 SGDLS, CDR2 YYNGEE. There are 17 residues in the CDR3. V trimming: 4 bases; J trimming: 7 bases; junction bases outside the gene matches: 14. In DNA, the CDR3 is TGTGCCAGCAGCTTTTTTAGGACTAGCGGAGGTGGGAATGAGCAGTTCTTC. Protein sequence: CASSFFRTSGGGNEQFF.